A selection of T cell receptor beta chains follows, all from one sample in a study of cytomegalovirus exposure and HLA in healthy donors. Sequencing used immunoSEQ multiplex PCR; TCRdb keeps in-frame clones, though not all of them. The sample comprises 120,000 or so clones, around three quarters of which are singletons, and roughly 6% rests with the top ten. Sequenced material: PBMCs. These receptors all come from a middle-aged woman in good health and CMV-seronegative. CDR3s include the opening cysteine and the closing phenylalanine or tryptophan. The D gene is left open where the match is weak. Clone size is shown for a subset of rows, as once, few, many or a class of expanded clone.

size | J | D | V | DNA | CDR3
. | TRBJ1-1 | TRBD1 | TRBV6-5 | TGTGCCAGCAGGAGATGGACAGGGGGCGACCCTGAAGCTTTCTTT | CASRRWTGGDPEAFF
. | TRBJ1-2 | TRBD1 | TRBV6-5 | TGTGCCAGCAGTTACTACCGGGACAGCCACTATGGCTACACCTTC | CASSYYRDSHYGYTF
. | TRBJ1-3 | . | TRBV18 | TGTGCCAGCTCACGCACAGGAGACTCTGGAAACACCATATATTTT | CASSRTGDSGNTIYF
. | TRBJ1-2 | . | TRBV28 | TGTGCCAGCAGTTCCAGGAAAGTCTATAACTATGGCTACACCTTC | CASSSRKVYNYGYTF
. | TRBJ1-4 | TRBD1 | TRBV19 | TGTGCCAGTAGACTTTTAACCGGGACAGGGGATGAAAAACTGTTTTTT | CASRLLTGTGDEKLFF
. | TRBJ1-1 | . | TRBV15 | TGTGCCACCAGCACAGGGTCTTATTACTCGAACACTGAAGCTTTCTTT | CATSTGSYYSNTEAFF
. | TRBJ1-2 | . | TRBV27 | TGTGCCAGCAGCAGGAAGATAGGCTATGGCTACACCTTC | CASSRKIGYGYTF
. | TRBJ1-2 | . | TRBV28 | TGTGCCAGCAGTTTTGGAGGGAACTATGGCTACACCTTC | CASSFGGNYGYTF
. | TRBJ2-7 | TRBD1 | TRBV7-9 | TGTGCCAGCAGCCTAGGACAGGGGGCAGGGGAGCAGTACTTC | CASSLGQGAGEQYF
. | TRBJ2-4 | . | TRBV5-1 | TGCGCCAGCAGCTTGGGAACAGAAAACAGTCAGTACTTC | CASSLGTENSQYF
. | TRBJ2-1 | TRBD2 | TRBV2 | TGTGCCAGCAGTGAGCGGGAGTCCAGGAATGAGCAGTTCTTC | CASSERESRNEQFF
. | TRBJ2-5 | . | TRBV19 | TGTGCCAGTAGTCTGAGACAGGCCCGGACCCAGTACTTC | CASSLRQARTQYF
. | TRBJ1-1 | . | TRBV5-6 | TGTGCCAGCAAATTTTTTGAGAGGGACATGAACACTGAAGCTTTCTTT | CASKFFERDMNTEAFF
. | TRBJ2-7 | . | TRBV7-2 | TGTGCCAGCAGCTTAGTGCTCGGGAACTACGAGCAGTACTTC | CASSLVLGNYEQYF
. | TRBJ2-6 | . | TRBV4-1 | TGCGCCAGCAGCCAAGATCACCGGGTTTCTGGGGCCAACGTCCTGACTTTC | CASSQDHRVSGANVLTF
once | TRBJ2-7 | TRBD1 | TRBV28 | TGTGCCAGCAGTTCGGGACAGGGGGTCTACGAGCAGTACTTC | CASSSGQGVYEQYF
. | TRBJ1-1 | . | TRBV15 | TGTGCCACCAGCAGAGACCCAGTGAACACTGAAGCTTTCTTT | CATSRDPVNTEAFF
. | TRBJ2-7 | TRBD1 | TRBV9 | TGTGCCAGCAGCGCCGCAAAGGGGACAGGGTACGAGCAGTACTTC | CASSAAKGTGYEQYF
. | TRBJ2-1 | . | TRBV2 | TGTGCCAGCAGTGAAGCTTGGAGCTACAATGAGCAGTTCTTC | CASSEAWSYNEQFF